This TCR beta chain was sequenced during a study of shared clonotypes between healthy human individuals. Study outcomes and limitations: Sequencing depth was predicted to influence how clonotypes are shared among donors. Genetic and exposure-history diversity was limited by the few donors.

This CDR3 comprises 13 residues. Germline CDR1 reads SGHRS; CDR2 reads YFSETQ. V gave up 0 bases and J gave up 5 bases, with 9 bases separating them. The sample holds many counts of this clone. Its antigen is not known. Everyone who donated was a Caucasian adult who lived in Nashville, Tennessee. Every immunoSEQ plate was one replicate of a subset's evenly spread DNA. The repertoire was sequenced with immunoSEQ multiplex PCR; TCRdb's copy has only in-frame clones and lacks some. This sample has about 100,000 clones; around half occur once, and the top ten carry about 16%. Sequenced sample: PBMCs. This TCR was recovered from a woman aged 40 to 50 in good health. Some clones in this sample may be carry-over from other donors' samples. The gene calls are TRBV5-1 and TRBJ2-7, with D hard to call. CDR3 coding DNA: TGCGCCAGCAGCTTGGCCCGGGCCCACGAGCAGTACTTC. Its protein is CASSLARAHEQYF.